Shown below are 14 T cell receptor beta chains from a single sample sequenced in a study of molecular identifiers for immune sequencing clone quantification. One entry per CDR3 protein, called by TCRdb with MiXCR from the PCR reads. The sample yields 460,000 or so distinct CDR3 sequences, around 23% seen once. The sequencing sample was made of naive CD8+ T cells from blood, with Jurkat cell RNA spiked in. Noted subset: FACS-sorted CD8+CD4-CCR7+CD45RA+ naive T cells. These receptors were collected from a human donor in good health. Some libraries in this study had Jurkat cell RNA spiked in.

The chain joins TRBV20-1 to TRBJ2-1; 7 bases match TRBD2. V shed 3 bases, J shed 4 bases, and the junction held 9 bases outside the gene matches. The CDR3 has 15 residues. CDR1 DFQATT and CDR2 SNEGSKA come from the germline V gene (reference sequence). This CDR3 is CSASIGLADYNEQFF. CDR3 nucleotides: TGCAGTGCTAGTATCGGCCTAGCGGATTACAATGAGCAGTTCTTC.

The table lists this clonotype with many counts. J is TRBJ2-1 and V is TRBV7-3; D gene unclear. The CDR3 extends over 13 amino acids. With 3 bases removed from V and 5 bases from J, the gap between germline ends came to 8 bases. From germline, CDR1 is SGHTA and CDR2 FQGTGA. The CDR3 DNA is TGTGCCAGCAGCTTTATCGGAGACAATGAGCAGTTCTTC. It specifies CASSFIGDNEQFF.

The rearrangement joins TRBV9 to TRBJ2-3; the match to TRBD1 covers 7 bases. V was pared by 0 bases and J by 2 bases, with 6 bases of the junction left unmatched. The V gene's germline CDR1 is SGDLS and CDR2 YYNGEE. The CDR3 has 16 residues. CDR3 loop: CASSVGRRGPTDTQYF. The CDR3 nucleotides read TGTGCCAGCAGCGTAGGACGTAGGGGGCCCACAGATACGCAGTATTTT.

This clonotype appeared a few times. This chain links TRBV6-5 with TRBJ1-1, with TRBD1 matching 7 bases. The CDR3 has 16 amino acids. The V segment lost 6 bases and the J segment 0 bases; nucleotides outside the gene matches: 10. Germline V gene data show CDR1 as MNHEY and CDR2 as SVGAGI. CDR3 in DNA: TGTGCCAGCAGGCACCGGGACAGCTACATGAACACTGAAGCTTTCTTT. This encodes CASRHRDSYMNTEAFF.

This sequence joins TRBV3-1 and TRBJ2-3; 12 bases fit TRBD2. This CDR3 contains 19 residues. After removal of 1 base from V and 2 bases from J, the junction contained 10 bases not matched to a gene. The germline V gene encodes CDR1 LGHDT and CDR2 YNNKEL (reference sequence). The CDR3 DNA reads as TGTGCCAGCAGCCAAGTTGCTAGCGGGGGGGCGACCCCCACAGATACGCAGTATTTT. It specifies CASSQVASGGATPTDTQYF.

This clonotype appeared a few times. The V gene is TRBV6-6, the J gene TRBJ1-1; TRBD1 is a possible D gene (6 bases). The CDR3 has 14 residues. Between the trimmed V and J ends, which lost 0 bases and 8 bases, there was a span of 13 bases. The germline V gene encodes CDR1 MNHNY and CDR2 SVGAGI (reference sequence). The CDR3 coding sequence is TGTGCCAGCAGTTACTCTGAGGCAGGGGTCGAAGCTTTCTTT. Translation gives CASSYSEAGVEAFF.

About this clonotype: At one of its ends the junction is not consistent with the germline gene, which may arise from a read error. V is TRBV4-3 and J is TRBJ2-5, with D tentatively TRBD2 (6 bases). This CDR3 comprises 15 residues. Germline V lookup: CDR1 LGHNA, CDR2 YSLEER. The CDR3 nucleotides are TGCGCCAGCAGCCAAGATGCGGGGCTCCAAGAGCCCCAGTACTTC. Translating it yields CASSQDAGLQEPQYF.

This clonotype was seen at least ten times. V and J are TRBV28 and TRBJ2-7; the D call may be TRBD1 or TRBD2 (5 bases each). Germline V gives CDR1 MDHEN, CDR2 SYDVKM. V lost 6 bases and J lost 1, with 28 bases in between. The CDR3 is 19 residues long. In DNA form, the CDR3 reads TGTGCCAGCAGCTCCCCCGGGACCTTCCGCAACTCGCCGTCCTACGAGCAGTACTTC. It translates to CASSSPGTFRNSPSYEQYF.

This clonotype was recorded a few times. This sequence joins TRBV27 and TRBJ1-4, with 8 positions matching TRBD1. The CDR3 runs 16 residues. Germline CDR1 is MNHEY and CDR2 is SMNVEV (reference sequence). V lost 0 bases and J lost 7; bases outside the gene matches: 7. CDR3 coding DNA: TGTGCCAGCAGTTTATCGTACGGGACAGGCTCTGAAAAACTGTTTTTT. Translating gives CASSLSYGTGSEKLFF.

This clonotype was recorded many times. The chain combines TRBV29-1 with TRBJ2-7; D is possibly TRBD1 (6 bases). V shed 7 bases and J shed 3 bases, with 10 bases lying between them. Looked up from germline, CDR1 is SQVTM and CDR2 is ANQGSEA. This CDR3 is built from 11 residues. CDR3 sequence: CSATRGYEQYF. The CDR3 DNA follows: TGCAGCGCGACCAGGGGCTACGAGCAGTACTTC.

This clonotype was counted at least ten times. The CDR3 sequence: CASSQSPAPAYEQYF. CDR3 nucleotide sequence: TGCGCCAGCAGCCAATCACCCGCTCCCGCCTACGAGCAGTACTTC. The rearrangement links TRBV4-3 to TRBJ2-7; the D is unclear. Germline loops: CDR1 LGHNA, CDR2 YSLEER. The CDR3 sequence is 15 residues long. With 2 bases removed from V and 2 bases from J, the gap between germline ends came to 13 bases.

The table lists this clonotype with many counts. The chain links TRBV28 to TRBJ2-5; D call uncertain. This CDR3 contains 15 residues. V lost 2 bases and J lost 5, with 15 bases in between. Germline assignment: CDR1 MDHEN and CDR2 SYDVKM. The CDR3 loop is CASSLIGARGETQYF. CDR3 sequence (DNA): TGTGCCAGCAGTTTAATAGGCGCTCGCGGCGAGACCCAGTACTTC.

Concerning this clonotype: A much larger clone lies one base from this, so it may be a read error. The chain has TRBV29-1 and TRBJ1-2; D gene unclear. The germline V gene has CDR1 SQVTM and CDR2 ANQGSEA. The CDR3 extends over 11 amino acids. The CDR3 protein is CSVEDGDGFTF. Written as DNA, the CDR3 is TGCAGCGTTGAAGATGGAGATGGCTTCACCTTC.

V usage is TRBV4-3 and J usage is TRBJ2-7, with a tentative D call TRBD1 (5 bases). V dropped 0 bases and J dropped 4 bases, with 10 bases sitting between them. Germline CDR1 LGHNA, CDR2 YSLEER. The CDR3 length is 14 residues. The DNA of the CDR3 is TGCGCCAGCAGCCAAGATATTCAGGGATACGAGCAGTACTTC. Protein product: CASSQDIQGYEQYF.